The TCR beta chain under discussion was sequenced for a study of cytomegalovirus exposure and HLA in healthy donors. The CDR3 runs 15 residues. Germline CDR1 reads MNHNS; CDR2 reads SASEGT. V shed 4 bases, J shed 6 bases, and the junction held 7 bases outside the gene matches. Both 60 Vbeta primers and 13 Jbeta primers went into the PCR. Repertoires were generated with immunoSEQ multiplex PCR, while TCRdb's copy carries only in-frame clones and drops some. The table has tens of thousands of clones, 60% to 85% seen once. V is TRBV6-1 and J is TRBJ2-1; 9 bases are a match to TRBD2. The sample was PBMCs. The sequence was collected from a man aged 40-49 years in good health and CMV-seronegative. CDR3 DNA sequence: TGTGCCAGCAGTGGTGGACTAGCGAGCGGCAATGAGCAGTTCTTC. This sequence encodes CASSGGLASGNEQFF.